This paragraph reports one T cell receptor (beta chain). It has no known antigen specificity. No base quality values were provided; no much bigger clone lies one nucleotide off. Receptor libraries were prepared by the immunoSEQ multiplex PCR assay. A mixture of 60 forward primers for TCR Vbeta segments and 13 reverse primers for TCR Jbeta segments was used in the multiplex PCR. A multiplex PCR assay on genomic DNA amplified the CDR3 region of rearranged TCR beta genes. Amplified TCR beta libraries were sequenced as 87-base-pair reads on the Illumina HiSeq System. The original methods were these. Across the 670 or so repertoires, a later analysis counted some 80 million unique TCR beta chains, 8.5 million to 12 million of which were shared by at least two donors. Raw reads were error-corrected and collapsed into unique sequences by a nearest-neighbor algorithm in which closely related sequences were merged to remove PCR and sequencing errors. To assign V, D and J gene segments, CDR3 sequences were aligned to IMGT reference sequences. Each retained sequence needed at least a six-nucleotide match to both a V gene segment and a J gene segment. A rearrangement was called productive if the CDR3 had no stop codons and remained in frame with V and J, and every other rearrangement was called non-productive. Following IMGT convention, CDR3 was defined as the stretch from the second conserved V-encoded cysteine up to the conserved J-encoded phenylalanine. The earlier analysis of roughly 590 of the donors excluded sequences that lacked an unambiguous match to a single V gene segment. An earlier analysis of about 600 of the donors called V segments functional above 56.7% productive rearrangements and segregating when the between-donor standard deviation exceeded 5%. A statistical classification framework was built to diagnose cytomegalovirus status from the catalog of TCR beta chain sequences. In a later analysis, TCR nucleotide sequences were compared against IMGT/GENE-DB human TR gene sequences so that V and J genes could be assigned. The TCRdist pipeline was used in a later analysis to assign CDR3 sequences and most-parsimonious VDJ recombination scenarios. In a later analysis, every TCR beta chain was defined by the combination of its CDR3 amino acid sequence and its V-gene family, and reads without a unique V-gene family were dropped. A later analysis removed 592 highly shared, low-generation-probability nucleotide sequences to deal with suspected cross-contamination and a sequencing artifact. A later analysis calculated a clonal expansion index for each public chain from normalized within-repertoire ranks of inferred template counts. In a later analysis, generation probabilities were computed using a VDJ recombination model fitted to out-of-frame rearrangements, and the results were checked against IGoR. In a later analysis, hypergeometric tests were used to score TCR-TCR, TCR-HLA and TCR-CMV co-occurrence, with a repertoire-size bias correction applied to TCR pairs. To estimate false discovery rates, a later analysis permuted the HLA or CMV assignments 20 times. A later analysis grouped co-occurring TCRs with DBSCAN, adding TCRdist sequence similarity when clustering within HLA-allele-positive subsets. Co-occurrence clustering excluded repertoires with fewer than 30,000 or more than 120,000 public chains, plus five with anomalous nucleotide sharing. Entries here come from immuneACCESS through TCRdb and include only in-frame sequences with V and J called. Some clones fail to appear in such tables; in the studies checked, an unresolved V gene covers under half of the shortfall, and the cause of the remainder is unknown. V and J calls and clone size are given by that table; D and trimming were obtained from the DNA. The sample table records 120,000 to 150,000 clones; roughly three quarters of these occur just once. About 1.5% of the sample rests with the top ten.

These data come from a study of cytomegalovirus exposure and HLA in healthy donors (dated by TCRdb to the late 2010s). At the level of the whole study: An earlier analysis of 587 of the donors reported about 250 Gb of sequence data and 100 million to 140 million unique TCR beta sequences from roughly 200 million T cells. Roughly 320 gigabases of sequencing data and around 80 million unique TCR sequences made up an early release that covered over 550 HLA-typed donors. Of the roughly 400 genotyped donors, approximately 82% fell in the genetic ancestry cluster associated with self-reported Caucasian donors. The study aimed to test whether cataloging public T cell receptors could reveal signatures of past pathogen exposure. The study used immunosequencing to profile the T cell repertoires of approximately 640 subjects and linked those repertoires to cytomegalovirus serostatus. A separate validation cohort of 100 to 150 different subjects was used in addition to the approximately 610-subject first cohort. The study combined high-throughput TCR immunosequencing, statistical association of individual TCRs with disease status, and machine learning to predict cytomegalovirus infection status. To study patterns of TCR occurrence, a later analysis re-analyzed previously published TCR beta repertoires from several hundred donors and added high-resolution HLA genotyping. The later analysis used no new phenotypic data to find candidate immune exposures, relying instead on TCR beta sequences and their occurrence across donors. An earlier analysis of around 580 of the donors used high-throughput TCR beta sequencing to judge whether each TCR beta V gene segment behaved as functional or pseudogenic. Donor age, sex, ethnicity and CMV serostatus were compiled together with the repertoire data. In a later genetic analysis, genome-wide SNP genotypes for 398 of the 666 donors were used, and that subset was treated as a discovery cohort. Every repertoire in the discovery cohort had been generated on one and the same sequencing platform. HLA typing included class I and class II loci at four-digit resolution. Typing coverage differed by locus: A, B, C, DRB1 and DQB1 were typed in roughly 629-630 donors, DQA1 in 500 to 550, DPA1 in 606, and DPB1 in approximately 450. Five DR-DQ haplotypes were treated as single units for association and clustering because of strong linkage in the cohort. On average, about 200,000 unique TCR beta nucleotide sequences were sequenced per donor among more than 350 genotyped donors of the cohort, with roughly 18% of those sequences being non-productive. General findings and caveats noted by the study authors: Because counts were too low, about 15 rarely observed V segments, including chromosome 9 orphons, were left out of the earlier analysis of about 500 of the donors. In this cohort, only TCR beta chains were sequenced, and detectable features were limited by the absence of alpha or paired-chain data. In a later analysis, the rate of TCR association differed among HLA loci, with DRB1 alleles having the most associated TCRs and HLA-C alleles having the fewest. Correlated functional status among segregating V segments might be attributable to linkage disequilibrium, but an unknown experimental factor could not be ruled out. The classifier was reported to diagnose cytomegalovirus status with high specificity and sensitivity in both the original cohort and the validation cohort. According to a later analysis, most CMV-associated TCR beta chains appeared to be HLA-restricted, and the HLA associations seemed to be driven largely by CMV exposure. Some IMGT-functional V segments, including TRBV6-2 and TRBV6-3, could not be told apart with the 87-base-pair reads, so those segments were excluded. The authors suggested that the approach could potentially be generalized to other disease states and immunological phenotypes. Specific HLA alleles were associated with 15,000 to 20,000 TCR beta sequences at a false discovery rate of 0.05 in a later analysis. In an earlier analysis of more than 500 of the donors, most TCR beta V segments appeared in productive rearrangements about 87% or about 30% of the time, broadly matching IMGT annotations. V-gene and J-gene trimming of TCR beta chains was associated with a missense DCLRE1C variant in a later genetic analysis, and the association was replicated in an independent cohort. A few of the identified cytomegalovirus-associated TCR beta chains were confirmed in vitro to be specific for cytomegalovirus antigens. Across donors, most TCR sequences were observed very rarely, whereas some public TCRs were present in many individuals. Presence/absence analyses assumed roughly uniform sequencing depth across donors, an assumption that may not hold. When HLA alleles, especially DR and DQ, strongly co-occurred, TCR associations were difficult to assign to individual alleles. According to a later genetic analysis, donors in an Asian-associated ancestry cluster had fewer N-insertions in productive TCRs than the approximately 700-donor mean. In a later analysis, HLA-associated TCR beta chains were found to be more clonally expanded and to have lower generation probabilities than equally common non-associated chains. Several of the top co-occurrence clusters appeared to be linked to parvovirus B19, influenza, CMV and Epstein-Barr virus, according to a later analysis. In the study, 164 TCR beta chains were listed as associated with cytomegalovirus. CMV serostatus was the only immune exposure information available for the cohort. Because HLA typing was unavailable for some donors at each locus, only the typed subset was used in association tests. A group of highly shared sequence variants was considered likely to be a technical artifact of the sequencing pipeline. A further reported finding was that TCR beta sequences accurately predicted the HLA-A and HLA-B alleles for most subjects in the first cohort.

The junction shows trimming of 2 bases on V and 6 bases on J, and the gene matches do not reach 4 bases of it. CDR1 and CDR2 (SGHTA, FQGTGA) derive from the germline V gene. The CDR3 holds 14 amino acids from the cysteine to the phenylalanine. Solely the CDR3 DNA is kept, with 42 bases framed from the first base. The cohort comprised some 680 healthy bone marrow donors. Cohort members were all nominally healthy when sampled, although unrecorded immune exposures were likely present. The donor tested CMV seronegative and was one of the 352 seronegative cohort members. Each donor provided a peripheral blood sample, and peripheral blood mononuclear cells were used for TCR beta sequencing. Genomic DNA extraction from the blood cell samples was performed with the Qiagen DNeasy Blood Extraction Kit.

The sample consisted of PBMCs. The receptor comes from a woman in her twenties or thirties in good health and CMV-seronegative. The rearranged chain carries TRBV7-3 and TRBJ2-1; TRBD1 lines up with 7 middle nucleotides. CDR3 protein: CASSLQAGGNEQFF. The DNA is TGTGCCAGCAGCTTACAGGCAGGGGGCAATGAGCAGTTCTTC.